Listed below are T cell receptor beta chains from one sample, sequenced in a study of cytomegalovirus exposure and HLA in healthy donors. Method: immunoSEQ multiplex PCR; TCRdb's copy keeps in-frame clones and lacks some. Of more than 80,000 clones listed, 55% to 75% are singletons. Sequences were obtained from PBMCs. These receptors were collected from a man aged 55-75 years in good health and CMV-seronegative. CDR3s include the opening cysteine and the closing phenylalanine or tryptophan. The D gene is left open where the match is weak. Rows give clone size only sometimes, using once, few, many, or a class for an expanded clone.

V gene	clone size	D gene	J gene	CDR3 protein	CDR3 DNA
TRBV4-1	medium-sized	TRBD1	TRBJ1-1	CASSHERSTGGAFF	TGCGCCAGCAGCCACGAACGTTCGACAGGGGGAGCTTTCTTT
TRBV5-1	NA	NA	TRBJ1-5	CASSLEGGDNQPQHF	TGCGCCAGCAGCTTGGAAGGGGGGGACAATCAGCCCCAGCATTTT
TRBV27	NA	NA	TRBJ1-1	CASSFYTGSTEAFF	TGTGCCAGCAGTTTTTACACAGGGAGCACTGAAGCTTTCTTT
TRBV19	NA	NA	TRBJ2-3	CASSTPGDTQYF	TGTGCCAGTAGTACCCCAGGTGATACGCAGTATTTT
TRBV5-1	NA	NA	TRBJ2-1	CASSVAGDSEQFF	TGCGCCAGCAGCGTCGCGGGTGATAGTGAGCAGTTCTTC
TRBV5-1	NA	TRBD2	TRBJ2-1	CASSLYGTSGAYEQFF	TGCGCCAGCAGCTTGTACGGGACTAGCGGGGCCTATGAGCAGTTCTTC
TRBV30	NA	NA	TRBJ1-6	CAWSVLTGSSPLHF	TGTGCCTGGAGTGTACTCACAGGGAGCTCACCCCTCCACTTT
TRBV5-5	NA	TRBD1	TRBJ1-5	CASSSTGDGNQPQHF	TGTGCCAGCAGCTCGACAGGGGACGGCAATCAGCCCCAGCATTTT
TRBV2	NA	NA	TRBJ1-1	CASRGIGGTTEAFF	TGTGCCAGCAGAGGGATCGGGGGGACCACTGAAGCTTTCTTT
TRBV29-1	NA	NA	TRBJ1-1	CSVAPGWAMNTEAFF	TGCAGCGTTGCTCCAGGGTGGGCCATGAACACTGAAGCTTTCTTT
TRBV9	NA	TRBD2	TRBJ2-7	CASSPQLAGGPYEQYF	TGTGCCAGCAGCCCCCAGCTAGCGGGAGGGCCTTACGAGCAGTACTTC
TRBV7-3	NA	TRBD1	TRBJ2-1	CASSLTPDRVVNEQFF	TGTGCCAGCAGCTTAACGCCGGACAGGGTAGTCAATGAGCAGTTCTTC
TRBV7-9	NA	NA	TRBJ1-1	CASSPSRVAGTEAFF	TGTGCCAGCAGCCCAAGCAGGGTTGCGGGAACTGAAGCTTTCTTT
TRBV27	NA	NA	TRBJ1-3	CASSLEEGNTIYF	TGTGCCAGCAGTTTAGAGGAAGGAAACACCATATATTTT
TRBV18	NA	TRBD1	TRBJ2-7	CASSPPSGQNPYEQYF	TGTGCCAGCTCACCACCCTCGGGACAGAACCCCTACGAGCAGTACTTC
TRBV5-6	NA	TRBD2	TRBJ2-7	CASRGEGLAEFYEQYF	TGTGCCAGCAGGGGAGAGGGACTAGCGGAATTCTACGAGCAGTACTTC
TRBV30	once	NA	TRBJ2-7	CAWSVRLRDEQYF	TGTGCCTGGAGTGTACGTCTCCGCGACGAGCAGTACTTC
TRBV5-1	once	TRBD1	TRBJ2-7	CASSLSVGTGTYEQYF	TGCGCCAGCAGCTTGAGTGTGGGGACAGGGACCTACGAGCAGTACTTC
TRBV5-1	few	NA	TRBJ2-7	CASSPGAYEQYF	TGCGCCAGCAGCCCGGGGGCCTACGAGCAGTACTTC
TRBV28	once	TRBD2	TRBJ2-7	CASFFGLVLGYEQYF	TGTGCCAGCTTCTTCGGACTAGTATTGGGCTACGAGCAGTACTTC
TRBV5-1	NA	TRBD1	TRBJ1-1	CASAGTGGQNTEAFF	TGCGCCAGCGCCGGGACAGGGGGGCAGAACACTGAAGCTTTCTTT
TRBV25-1	NA	TRBD1	TRBJ1-2	CASSALTGGCTF	TGTGCCAGCAGTGCACTCACAGGGGGGTGCACCTTC
TRBV7-2	NA	NA	TRBJ1-1	CASSLARGGAFF	TGTGCCAGCAGCTTAGCCAGAGGTGGCGCTTTCTTT
TRBV27	NA	NA	TRBJ1-2	CASRPSGGRDGYTF	TGTGCCAGCAGACCCTCGGGGGGGCGGGATGGCTACACCTTC